The text below deals with one T cell receptor beta chain. What it recognizes is unknown. Sequencing used immunoSEQ multiplex PCR; TCRdb keeps in-frame clones, though not all of them. The table lists about 120,000 clones, roughly 84% of them singletons. This sample was taken from a study of T cell responses to AZD1222 COVID-19 vaccine. This CDR3 is 16 amino acids long. The trim removed 2 bases at V and 2 bases at J, leaving 6 bases unmatched. Germline loops: CDR1 SGHDT, CDR2 YYEEEE. Broader study findings: Among spike-specific TCRs, nearly half reportedly target unmutated variant regions.

Sequences were derived from peripheral blood, sampled on day 0 of AZD1222 vaccination. This chain connects TRBV5-6 to TRBJ2-2; TRBD2 agrees at 7 bases. The receptor was isolated from an adult in good health. CDR3 sequence: CASSFSREVNTGELFF. As DNA, the CDR3 is TGTGCCAGCAGCTTTTCCCGGGAGGTTAACACCGGGGAGCTGTTTTTT.